This TCR beta chain is drawn from a study of OX40 agonist ivuxolimab in advanced cancers. Sequenced by immunoSEQ multiplex PCR; TCRdb stores in-frame clones only, minus some. Found here are roughly 32,000 clones, approximately 91% of them singletons; the top ten hold approximately 50%. V was pared by 6 bases and J by 0 bases, with 16 bases between. This CDR3 has 16 amino acids. Germline V gives CDR1 MDHEN, CDR2 SYDVKM. Sample: CD4+ or CD8+ T cells sorted from blood, taken in a trial of the OX40 agonist ivuxolimab. The genes are TRBV28 and TRBJ2-3; D gene unclear. The sequence was obtained from an adult with an advanced solid tumor such as melanoma, head and neck, liver or kidney cancer. The chain's CDR3 is CASRNFKDRSTDTQYF. For the CDR3, the DNA is TGTGCCAGCAGGAATTTTAAGGATAGGAGCACAGATACGCAGTATTTT. Looking up the rest from reference TRBV28 and TRBJ2-3 gives the full variable domain: DVKVTQSSRYLVKRTGEKVFLECVQDMDHENMFWYRQDPGLGLRLIYFSYDVKMKEKGDIPEGYSVSREKKERFSLILESASTNQTSMYLCASRNFKDRSTDTQYFGPGTRLTVL.